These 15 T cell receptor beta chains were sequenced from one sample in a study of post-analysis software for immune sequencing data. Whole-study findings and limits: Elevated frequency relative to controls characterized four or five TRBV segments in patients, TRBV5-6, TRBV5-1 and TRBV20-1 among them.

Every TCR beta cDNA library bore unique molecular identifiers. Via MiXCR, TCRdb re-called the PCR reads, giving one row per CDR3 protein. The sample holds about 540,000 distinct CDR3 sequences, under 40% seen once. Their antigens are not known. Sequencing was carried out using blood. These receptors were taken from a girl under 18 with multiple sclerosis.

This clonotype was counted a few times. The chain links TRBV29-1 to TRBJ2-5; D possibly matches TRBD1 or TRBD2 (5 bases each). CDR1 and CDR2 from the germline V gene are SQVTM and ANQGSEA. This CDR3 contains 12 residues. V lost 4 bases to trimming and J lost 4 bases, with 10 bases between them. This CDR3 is CSVGGVGETQYF. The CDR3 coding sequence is TGCAGCGTTGGAGGGGTCGGAGAGACCCAGTACTTC.

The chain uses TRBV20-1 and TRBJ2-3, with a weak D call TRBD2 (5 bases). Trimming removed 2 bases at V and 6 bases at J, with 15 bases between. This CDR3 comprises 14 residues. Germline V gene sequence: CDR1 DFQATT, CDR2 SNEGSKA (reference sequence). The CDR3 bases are TGCAGTGCTAGACGGGGTGACCCAACGGATACGCAGTATTTT. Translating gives CSARRGDPTDTQYF.

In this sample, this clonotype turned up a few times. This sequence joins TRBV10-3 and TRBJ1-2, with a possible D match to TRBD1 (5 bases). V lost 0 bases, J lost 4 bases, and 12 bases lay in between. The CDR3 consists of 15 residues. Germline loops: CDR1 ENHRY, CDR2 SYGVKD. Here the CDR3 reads CAISESISTAYGYTF. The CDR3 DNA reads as TGTGCCATCAGTGAGTCGATATCGACAGCCTATGGCTACACCTTC.

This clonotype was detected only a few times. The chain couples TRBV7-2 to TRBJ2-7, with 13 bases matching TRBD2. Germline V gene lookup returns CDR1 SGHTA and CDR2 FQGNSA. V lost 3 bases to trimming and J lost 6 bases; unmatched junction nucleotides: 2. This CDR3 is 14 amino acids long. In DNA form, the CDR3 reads TGTGCCAGCAGCTTGGGACTAGCGGGGTCCGAGCAGTACTTC. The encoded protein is CASSLGLAGSEQYF. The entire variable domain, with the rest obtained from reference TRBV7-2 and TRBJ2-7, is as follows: GAGVSQSPSNKVTEKGKDVELRCDPISGHTALYWYRQSLGQGLEFLIYFQGNSAPDKSGLPSDRFSAERTGGSVSTLTIQRTQQEDSAVYLCASSLGLAGSEQYFGPGTRLTVT.

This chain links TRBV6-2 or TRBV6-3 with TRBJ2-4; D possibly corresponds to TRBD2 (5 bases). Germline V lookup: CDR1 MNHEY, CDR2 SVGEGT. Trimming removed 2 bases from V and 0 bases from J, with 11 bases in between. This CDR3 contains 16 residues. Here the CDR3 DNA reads TGTGCCAGCAGTTACCGGGGAGCTCTAGCCAAAAACATTCAGTACTTC. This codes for CASSYRGALAKNIQYF.

DNA for the CDR3: TGCAGTGCCAGAATAGCGGGGGGGCTGGATGAGCAGTTCTTC. This translates into CSARIAGGLDEQFF. V and J are TRBV20-1 and TRBJ2-1; 11 bases line up with TRBD2. Germline values: CDR1 DFQATT, CDR2 SNEGSKA (reference sequence). The CDR3 is 14 residues long. V was clipped by 6 bases and J by 8 bases; unmatched bases: 9.

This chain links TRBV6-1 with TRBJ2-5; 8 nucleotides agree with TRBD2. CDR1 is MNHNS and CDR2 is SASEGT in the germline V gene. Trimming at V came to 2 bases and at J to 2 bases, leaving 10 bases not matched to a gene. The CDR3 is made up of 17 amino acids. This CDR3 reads CASSEWIDSGVQETQYF. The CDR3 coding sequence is TGTGCCAGCAGTGAATGGATAGATAGCGGGGTACAAGAGACCCAGTACTTC.

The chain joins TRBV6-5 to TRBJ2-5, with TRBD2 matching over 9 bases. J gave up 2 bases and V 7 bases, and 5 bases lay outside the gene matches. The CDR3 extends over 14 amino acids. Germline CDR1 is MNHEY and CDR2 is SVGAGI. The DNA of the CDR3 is TGTGCCAGCACCTTCAGCGGGGGGCAAGAGACCCAGTACTTC. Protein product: CASTFSGGQETQYF.

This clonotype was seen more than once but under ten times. In DNA form, the CDR3 reads TGTGCCAGCAGCCACGGACTAGCGGGGGGTTACCAAGAGACCCAGTACTTC. Its translation: CASSHGLAGGYQETQYF. The chain recombines TRBV6-1 with TRBJ2-5; 14 positions match TRBD2. V was pared by 6 bases and J by 0 bases, with 6 bases of the junction left unmatched. The germline V gene encodes CDR1 MNHNS and CDR2 SASEGT. The CDR3 runs to 17 residues.

In DNA, the CDR3 is TGTGCCAGCAATTGGGACAGGGGTACTGAAGCTTTCTTT. Its protein is CASNWDRGTEAFF. The V gene is TRBV6-1, the J gene TRBJ1-1, with TRBD1 identical over 10 bases. Germline values: CDR1 MNHNS, CDR2 SASEGT. This CDR3 has 13 residues. The junction had 4 bases not matched to a gene; V was cut back by 7 bases and J by 5 bases.

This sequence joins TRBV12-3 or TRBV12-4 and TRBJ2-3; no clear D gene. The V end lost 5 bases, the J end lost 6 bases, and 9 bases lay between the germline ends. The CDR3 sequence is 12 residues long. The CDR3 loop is CASSMQRDTQYF. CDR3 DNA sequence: TGTGCCAGCAGTATGCAAAGGGATACGCAGTATTTT.

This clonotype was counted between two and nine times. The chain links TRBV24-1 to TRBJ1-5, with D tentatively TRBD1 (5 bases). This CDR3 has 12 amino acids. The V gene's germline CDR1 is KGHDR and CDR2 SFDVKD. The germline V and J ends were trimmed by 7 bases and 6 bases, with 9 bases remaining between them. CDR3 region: CATSSGGQPQHF. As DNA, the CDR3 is TGTGCCACCAGCTCTGGGGGTCAGCCCCAGCATTTT.

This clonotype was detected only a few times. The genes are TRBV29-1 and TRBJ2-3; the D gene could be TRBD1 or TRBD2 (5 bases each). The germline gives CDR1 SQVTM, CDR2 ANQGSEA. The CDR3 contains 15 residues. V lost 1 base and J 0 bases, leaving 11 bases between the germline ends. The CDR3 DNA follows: TGCAGCGTTGAAGGCCCCGGGGCTAGCACAGATACGCAGTATTTT. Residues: CSVEGPGASTDTQYF.

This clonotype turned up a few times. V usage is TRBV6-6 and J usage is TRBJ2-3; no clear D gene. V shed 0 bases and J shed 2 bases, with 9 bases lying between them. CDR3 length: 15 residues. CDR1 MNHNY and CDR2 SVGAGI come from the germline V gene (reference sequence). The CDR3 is CASSYSGPNTDTQYF. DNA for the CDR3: TGTGCCAGCAGTTACTCCGGGCCAAACACAGATACGCAGTATTTT.

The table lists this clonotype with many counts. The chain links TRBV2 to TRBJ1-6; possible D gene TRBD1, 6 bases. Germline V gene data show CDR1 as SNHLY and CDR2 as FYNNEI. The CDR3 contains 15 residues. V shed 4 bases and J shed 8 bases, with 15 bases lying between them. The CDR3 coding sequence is TGTGCCAGCAGTGGCTCGACAGGTGGGGATTCACCCCTCCACTTT. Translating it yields CASSGSTGGDSPLHF.